The clone carrying this T cell receptor (beta chain) came up many times. What it binds is unknown. The data were taken from a study of prognosis after radiotherapy for stage I lung cancer. Study at large: The patient group included nobody who received concurrent therapy with stereotactic body radiotherapy.

V lost 6 bases, J lost 5 bases, and 22 bases lay in between. Looked up from germline, CDR1 is SGHNT and CDR2 is YENEEA. The CDR3 runs to 16 residues. Broader study findings: Frequencies of TRBV and TRBJ gene use reportedly varied by whether patients had metastases. Reduced Shannon entropy following stereotactic body radiation therapy was recorded in patients who developed distant metastases.

Genomic DNA yielded TCR beta CDR3, amplified by two-round multiplex PCR. Primers specific to each TRBV and TRBJ gene drove first-round PCR. TCRdb reanalysed the multiplex PCR reads using MiXCR and keeps one entry per CDR3 protein. The sample gives fewer than 30,000 distinct CDR3 sequences, approximately 29% of which show up once; around 32% is in the top ten. This chain links TRBV11-3 with TRBJ2-5; maybe TRBD2 (7 bases). The origin of this receptor is a donor aged 50 or older with non-small cell lung cancer. This sample comprised PBMCs, obtained before or after stereotactic body radiation therapy (not recorded which). In DNA, the CDR3 is TGTGCCAGCAGGGCCGGGGGGCGTGACGGGGTTGAGACCCAGTACTTC. Its protein is CASRAGGRDGVETQYF.